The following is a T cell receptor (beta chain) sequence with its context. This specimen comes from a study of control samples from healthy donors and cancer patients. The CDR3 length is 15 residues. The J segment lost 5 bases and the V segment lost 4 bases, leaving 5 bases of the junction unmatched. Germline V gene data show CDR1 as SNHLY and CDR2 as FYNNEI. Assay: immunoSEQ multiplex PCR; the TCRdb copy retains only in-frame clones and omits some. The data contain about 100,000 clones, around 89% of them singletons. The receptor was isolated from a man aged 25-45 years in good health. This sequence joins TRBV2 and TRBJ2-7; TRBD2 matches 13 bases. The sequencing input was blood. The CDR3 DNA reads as TGTGCCAGCAGTGTAAGGACTAGCGGGAGAAACGAGCAGTACTTC. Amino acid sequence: CASSVRTSGRNEQYF.